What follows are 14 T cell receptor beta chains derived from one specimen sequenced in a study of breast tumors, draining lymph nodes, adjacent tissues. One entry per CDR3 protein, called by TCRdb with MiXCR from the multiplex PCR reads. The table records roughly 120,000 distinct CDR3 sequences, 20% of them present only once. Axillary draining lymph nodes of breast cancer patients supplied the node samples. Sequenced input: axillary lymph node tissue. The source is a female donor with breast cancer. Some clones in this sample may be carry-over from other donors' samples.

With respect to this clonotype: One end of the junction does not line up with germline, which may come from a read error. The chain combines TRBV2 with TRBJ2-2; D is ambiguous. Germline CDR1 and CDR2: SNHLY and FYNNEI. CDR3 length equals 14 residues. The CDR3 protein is CASSLLRNTEELFF. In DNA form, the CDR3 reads TGCGCCAGCAGTTTATTGAGGAACACCGAGGAGCTGTTTTTT.

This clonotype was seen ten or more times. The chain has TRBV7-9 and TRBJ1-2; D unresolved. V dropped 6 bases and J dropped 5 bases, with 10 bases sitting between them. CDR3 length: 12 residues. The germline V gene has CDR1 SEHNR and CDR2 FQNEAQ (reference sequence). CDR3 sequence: CASSPGEYGYTF. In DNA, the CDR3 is TGTGCCAGCAGTCCCGGGGAATATGGCTACACCTTC.

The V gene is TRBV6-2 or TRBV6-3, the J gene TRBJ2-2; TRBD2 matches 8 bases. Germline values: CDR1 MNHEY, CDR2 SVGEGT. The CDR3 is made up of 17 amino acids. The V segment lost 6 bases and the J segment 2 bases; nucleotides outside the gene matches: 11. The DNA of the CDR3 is TGTGCCAGCAGCCCTCGTAGGAGCGGGGGAAACACCGGGGAGCTGTTTTTT. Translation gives CASSPRRSGGNTGELFF.

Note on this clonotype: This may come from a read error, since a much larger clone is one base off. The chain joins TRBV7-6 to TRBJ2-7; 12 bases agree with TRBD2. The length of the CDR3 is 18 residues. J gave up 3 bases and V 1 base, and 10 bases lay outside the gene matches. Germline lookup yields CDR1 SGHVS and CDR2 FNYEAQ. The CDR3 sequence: CASSLGPSTSGGVYEQYF. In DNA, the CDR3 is TGTGCCAGCAGCTTAGGACCCTCGACTAGCGGGGGTGTCTACGAGCAGTACTTC.

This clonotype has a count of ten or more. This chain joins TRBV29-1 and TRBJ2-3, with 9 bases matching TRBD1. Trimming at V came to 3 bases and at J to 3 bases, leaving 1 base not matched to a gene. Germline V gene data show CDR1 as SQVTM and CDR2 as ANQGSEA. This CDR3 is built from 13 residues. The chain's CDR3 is CSVDDRGTDTQYF. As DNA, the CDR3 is TGCAGCGTTGATGACAGGGGGACAGATACGCAGTATTTT.

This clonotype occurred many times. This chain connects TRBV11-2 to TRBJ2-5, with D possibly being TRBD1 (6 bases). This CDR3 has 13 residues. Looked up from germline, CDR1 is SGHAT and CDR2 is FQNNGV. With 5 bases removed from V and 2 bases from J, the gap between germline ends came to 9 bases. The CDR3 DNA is TGTGCCAGCAGCCCCGGGACACAAGAGACCCAGTACTTC. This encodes CASSPGTQETQYF.

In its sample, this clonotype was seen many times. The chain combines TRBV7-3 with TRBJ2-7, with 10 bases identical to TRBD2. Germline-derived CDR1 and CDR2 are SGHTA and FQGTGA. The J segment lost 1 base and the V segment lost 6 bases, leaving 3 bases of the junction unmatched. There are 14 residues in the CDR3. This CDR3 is CASRPSGGSYEQYF. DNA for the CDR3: TGTGCCAGCAGGCCTAGCGGGGGATCCTACGAGCAGTACTTC.

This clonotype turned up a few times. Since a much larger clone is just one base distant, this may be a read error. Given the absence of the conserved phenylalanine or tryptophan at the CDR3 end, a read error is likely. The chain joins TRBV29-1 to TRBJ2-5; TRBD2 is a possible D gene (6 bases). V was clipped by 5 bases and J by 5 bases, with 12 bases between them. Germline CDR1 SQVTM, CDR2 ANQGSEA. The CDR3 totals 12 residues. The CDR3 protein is CSVSSGEETQYS. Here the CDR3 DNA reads TGCAGCGTTTCTTCGGGAGAGGAGACCCAGTACTCC.

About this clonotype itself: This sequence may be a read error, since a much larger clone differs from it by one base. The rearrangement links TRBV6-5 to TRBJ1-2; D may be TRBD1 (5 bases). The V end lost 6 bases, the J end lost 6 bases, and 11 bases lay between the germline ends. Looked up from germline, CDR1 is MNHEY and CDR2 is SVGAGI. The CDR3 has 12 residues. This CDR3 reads CASSSGGNGYTF. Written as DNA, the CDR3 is TGTGCCAGCAGCTCCGGGGGGAATGGCTACACCTTC.

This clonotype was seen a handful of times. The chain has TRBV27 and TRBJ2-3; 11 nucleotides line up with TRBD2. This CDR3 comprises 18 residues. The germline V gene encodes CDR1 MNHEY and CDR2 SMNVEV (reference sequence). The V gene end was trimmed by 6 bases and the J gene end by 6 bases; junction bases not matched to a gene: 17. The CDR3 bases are TGTGCCAGCAGCGGGAGAACACCGGGACTAGCGGTACTTGATACGCAGTATTTT. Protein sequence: CASSGRTPGLAVLDTQYF.

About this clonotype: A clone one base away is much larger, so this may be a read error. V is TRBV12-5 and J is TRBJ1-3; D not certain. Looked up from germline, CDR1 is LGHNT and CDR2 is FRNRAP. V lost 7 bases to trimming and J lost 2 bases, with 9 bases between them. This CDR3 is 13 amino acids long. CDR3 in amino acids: CASATSPGNTIYF. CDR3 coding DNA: TGTGCTAGTGCCACTAGTCCTGGAAACACCATATATTTT.

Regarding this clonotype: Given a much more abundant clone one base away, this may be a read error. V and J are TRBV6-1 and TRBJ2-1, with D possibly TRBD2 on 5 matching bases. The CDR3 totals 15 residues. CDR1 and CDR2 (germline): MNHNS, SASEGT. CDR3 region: CASGEVTRLYNEQFF. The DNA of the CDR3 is TGTGCCAGCGGTGAAGTGACTCGACTATACAATGAGCAGTTCTTC.

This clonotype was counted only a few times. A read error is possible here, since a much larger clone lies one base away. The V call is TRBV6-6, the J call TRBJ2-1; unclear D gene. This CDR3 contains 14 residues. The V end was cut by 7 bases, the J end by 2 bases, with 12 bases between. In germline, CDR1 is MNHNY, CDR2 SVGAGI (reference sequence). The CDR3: CASNPRATYNEQFF. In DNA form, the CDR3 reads TGTGCCAGCAATCCTAGGGCCACCTACAATGAGCAGTTCTTC.

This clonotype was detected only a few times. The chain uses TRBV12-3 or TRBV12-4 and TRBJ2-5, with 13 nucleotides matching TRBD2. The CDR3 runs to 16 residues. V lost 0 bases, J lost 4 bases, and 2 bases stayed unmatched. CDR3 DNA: TGTGCCAGCAGTTTAGCGGGACTAGCGGGGATAGAGACCCAGTACTTC. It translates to CASSLAGLAGIETQYF.